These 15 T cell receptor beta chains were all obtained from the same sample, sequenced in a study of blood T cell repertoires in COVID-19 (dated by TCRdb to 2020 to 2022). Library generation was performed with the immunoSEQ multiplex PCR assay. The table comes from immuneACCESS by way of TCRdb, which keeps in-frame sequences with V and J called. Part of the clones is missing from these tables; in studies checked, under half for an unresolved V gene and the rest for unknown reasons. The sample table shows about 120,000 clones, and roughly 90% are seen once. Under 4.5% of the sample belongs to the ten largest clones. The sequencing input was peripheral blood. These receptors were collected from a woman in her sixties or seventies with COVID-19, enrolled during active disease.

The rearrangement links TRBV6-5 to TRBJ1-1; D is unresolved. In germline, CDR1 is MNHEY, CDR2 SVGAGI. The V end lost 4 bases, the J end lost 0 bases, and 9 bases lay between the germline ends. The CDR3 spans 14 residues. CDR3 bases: TGTGCCAGCAGTTCCGGGATCATGAACACTGAAGCTTTCTTT. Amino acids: CASSSGIMNTEAFF.

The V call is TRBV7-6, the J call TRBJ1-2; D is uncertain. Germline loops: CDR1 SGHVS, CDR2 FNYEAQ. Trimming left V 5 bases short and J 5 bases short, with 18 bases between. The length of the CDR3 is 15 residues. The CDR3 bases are TGTGCCAGCAGCCCGGAGGCAGGAGAAACTTATGGCTACACCTTC. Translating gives CASSPEAGETYGYTF.

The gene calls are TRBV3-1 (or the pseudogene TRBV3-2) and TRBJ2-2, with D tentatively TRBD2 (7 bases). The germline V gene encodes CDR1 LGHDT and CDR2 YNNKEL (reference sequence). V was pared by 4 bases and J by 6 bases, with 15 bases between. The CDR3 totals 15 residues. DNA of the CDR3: TGTGCCAGCAGCCTACGAGGGGGGGCCGCCGGGGAGCTGTTTTTT. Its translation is CASSLRGGAAGELFF.

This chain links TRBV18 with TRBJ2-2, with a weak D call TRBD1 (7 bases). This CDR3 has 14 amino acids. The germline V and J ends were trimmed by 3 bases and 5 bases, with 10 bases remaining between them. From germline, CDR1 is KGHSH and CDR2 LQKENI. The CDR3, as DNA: TGTGCCAGCTCACCGGCAGGGGGGACCGGGGAGCTGTTTTTT. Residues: CASSPAGGTGELFF.

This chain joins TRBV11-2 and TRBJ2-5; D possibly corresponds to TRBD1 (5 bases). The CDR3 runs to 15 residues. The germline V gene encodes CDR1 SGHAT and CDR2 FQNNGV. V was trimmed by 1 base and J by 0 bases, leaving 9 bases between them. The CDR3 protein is CASSLVAGYQETQYF. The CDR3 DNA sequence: TGTGCCAGCAGCTTAGTGGCAGGGTACCAAGAGACCCAGTACTTC.

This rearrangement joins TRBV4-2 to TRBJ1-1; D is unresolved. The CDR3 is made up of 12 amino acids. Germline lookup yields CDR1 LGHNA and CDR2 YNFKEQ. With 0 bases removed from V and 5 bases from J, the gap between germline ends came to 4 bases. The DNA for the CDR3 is TGTGCCAGCAGCCAAGAGTATACTGAAGCTTTCTTT. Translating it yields CASSQEYTEAFF.

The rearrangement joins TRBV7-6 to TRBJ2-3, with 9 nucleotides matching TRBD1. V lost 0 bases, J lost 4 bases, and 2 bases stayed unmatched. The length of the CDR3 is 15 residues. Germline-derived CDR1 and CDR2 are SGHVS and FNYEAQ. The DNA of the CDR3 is TGTGCCAGCAGCTTAGCAGACAGGGGGGCAGATACGCAGTATTTT. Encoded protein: CASSLADRGADTQYF.

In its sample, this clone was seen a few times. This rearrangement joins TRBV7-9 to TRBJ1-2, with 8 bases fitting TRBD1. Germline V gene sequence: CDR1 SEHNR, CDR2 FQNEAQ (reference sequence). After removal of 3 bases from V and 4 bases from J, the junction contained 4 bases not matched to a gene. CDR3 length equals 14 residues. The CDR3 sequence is CASSFGQGGYGYTF. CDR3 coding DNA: TGTGCCAGCAGCTTCGGACAGGGTGGCTATGGCTACACCTTC.

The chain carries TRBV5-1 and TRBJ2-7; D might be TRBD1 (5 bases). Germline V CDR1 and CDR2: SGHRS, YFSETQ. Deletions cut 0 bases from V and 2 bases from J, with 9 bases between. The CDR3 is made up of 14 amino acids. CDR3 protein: CASSLVDSAYEQYF. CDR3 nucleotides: TGCGCCAGCAGCTTGGTAGACAGTGCCTACGAGCAGTACTTC.

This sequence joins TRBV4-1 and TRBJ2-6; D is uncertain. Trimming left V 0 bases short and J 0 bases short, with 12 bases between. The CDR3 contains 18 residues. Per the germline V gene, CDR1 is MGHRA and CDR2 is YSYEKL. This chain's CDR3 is CASSQDLLFSSGANVLTF. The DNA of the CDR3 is TGCGCCAGCAGCCAAGACCTTCTTTTTAGCTCTGGGGCCAACGTCCTGACTTTC.

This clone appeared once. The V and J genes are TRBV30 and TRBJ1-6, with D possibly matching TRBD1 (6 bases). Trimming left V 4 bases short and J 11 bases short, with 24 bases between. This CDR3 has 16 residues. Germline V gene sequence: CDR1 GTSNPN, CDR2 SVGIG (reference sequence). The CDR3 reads CAWIGLGGQGSTPLHF. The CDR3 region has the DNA TGTGCCTGGATTGGCCTGGGGGGGCAGGGGAGTACACCCCTCCACTTT.

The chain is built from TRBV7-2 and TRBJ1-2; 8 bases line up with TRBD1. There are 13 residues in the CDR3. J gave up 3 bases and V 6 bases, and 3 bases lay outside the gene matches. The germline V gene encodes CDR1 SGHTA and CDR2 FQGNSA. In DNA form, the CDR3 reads TGTGCCAGCAGACCGACAGGGGACTATGGCTACACCTTC. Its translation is CASRPTGDYGYTF.

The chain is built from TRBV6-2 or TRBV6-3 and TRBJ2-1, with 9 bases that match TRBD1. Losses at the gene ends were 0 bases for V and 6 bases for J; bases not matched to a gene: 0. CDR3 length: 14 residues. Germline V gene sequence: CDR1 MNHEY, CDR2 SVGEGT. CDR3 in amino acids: CASSYSTGGNEQFF. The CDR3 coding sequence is TGTGCCAGCAGTTACTCGACAGGGGGCAATGAGCAGTTCTTC.

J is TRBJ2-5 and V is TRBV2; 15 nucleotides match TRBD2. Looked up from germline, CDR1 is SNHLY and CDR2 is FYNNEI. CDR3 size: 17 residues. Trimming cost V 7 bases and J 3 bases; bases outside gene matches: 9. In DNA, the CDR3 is TGTGCCAGCATACCTGGACTAGCGGGGGGGCCAGAAGAGACCCAGTACTTC. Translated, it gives CASIPGLAGGPEETQYF. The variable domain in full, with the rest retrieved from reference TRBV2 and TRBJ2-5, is EPEVTQTPSHQVTQMGQEVILRCVPISNHLYFYWYRQILGQKVEFLVSFYNNEISEKSEIFDDQFSVERPDGSNFTLKIRSTKLEDSAMYFCASIPGLAGGPEETQYFGPGTRLLVL.

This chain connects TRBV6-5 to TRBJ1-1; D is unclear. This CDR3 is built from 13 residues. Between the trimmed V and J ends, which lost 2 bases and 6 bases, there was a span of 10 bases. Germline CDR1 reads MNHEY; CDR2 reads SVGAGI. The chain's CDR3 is CASSYGQWAEAFF. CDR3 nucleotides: TGTGCCAGCAGTTACGGGCAGTGGGCTGAAGCTTTCTTT.